A single sample gave rise to the 27 T cell receptor beta chains below, sequenced in a study of human versus mouse CDR3 diversity and MHC coevolution. Measured with immunoSEQ multiplex PCR; TCRdb has only the in-frame clones, and not every one. Seen here are tens of thousands of clones, about 93% observed once, and the top ten hold approximately 20%. The sequencing sample was made of naive CD4+ T cells from blood. Indicated subset: CD45RO-negative CD62L-positive naive CD4 T cells. The receptors come from a person between 60 and 70 years old in good health.

The count of this clone is one. V is TRBV5-6 and J is TRBJ1-1, with D unresolved. The CDR3 extends over 14 amino acids. V was pared by 0 bases and J by 4 bases, with 10 bases between. Germline V gene sequence: CDR1 SGHDT, CDR2 YYEEEE. In DNA form, the CDR3 reads TGTGCCAGCAGCTTGGATTCGGGTAGCACTGAAGCTTTCTTT. Protein product: CASSLDSGSTEAFF.

The chain is built from TRBV19 and TRBJ1-6, with a possible D match to TRBD1 (5 bases). There are 16 residues in the CDR3. The V end lost 1 base, the J end lost 7 bases, and 14 bases lay between the germline ends. CDR1 and CDR2 from the germline V gene are LNHDA and SQIVND (reference sequence). The CDR3 region is CASSIAGGIRNSPLHF. The DNA of the CDR3 is TGTGCCAGTAGTATAGCCGGGGGAATTCGGAATTCACCCCTCCACTTT.

This chain links TRBV7-8 with TRBJ2-3; D may be TRBD2 (5 bases). The V end lost 6 bases, the J end lost 3 bases, and 16 bases lay between the germline ends. The germline CDR1 and CDR2 sequences are SGHVS and FQNEAQ. This CDR3 has 15 residues. CDR3 sequence (DNA): TGTGCCAGCAGTTTTCGGGGAAGTAGTACAGATACGCAGTATTTT. This gives the protein CASSFRGSSTDTQYF.

The chain employs TRBV5-6 and TRBJ1-1; 9 nucleotides agree with TRBD1. This CDR3 contains 14 residues. V was clipped by 4 bases and J by 5 bases; unmatched bases: 6. Looked up from germline, CDR1 is SGHDT and CDR2 is YYEEEE. The DNA for the CDR3 is TGTGCCAGCAGCCAGCGACAGGGGGGGACTGAAGCTTTCTTT. Residues: CASSQRQGGTEAFF.

The chain is built from TRBV30 and TRBJ2-4, with a weak D call TRBD1 (6 bases). Looked up from germline, CDR1 is GTSNPN and CDR2 is SVGIG (reference sequence). The V end lost 0 bases, the J end lost 7 bases, and 10 bases lay between the germline ends. The CDR3 totals 13 residues. This CDR3 reads CAWSVQGTNIQYF. The CDR3 DNA reads TGTGCCTGGAGTGTGCAGGGGACGAACATTCAGTACTTC.

A single count supports this clone. V is TRBV5-1 and J is TRBJ2-7, with 9 bases lining up with TRBD2. CDR1 is SGHRS, CDR2 YFSETQ, per germline. Trimming cost V 3 bases and J 7 bases; bases outside gene matches: 14. This CDR3 spans 16 amino acids. The CDR3 protein is CASSSTGSSGAGEQYF. The CDR3 region has the DNA TGCGCCAGCAGCTCGACGGGGTCTAGCGGGGCGGGGGAGCAGTACTTC.

The V and J genes are TRBV18 and TRBJ1-1; possible D gene TRBD1, 6 bases. CDR1 and CDR2 from the germline V gene are KGHSH and LQKENI. The CDR3 totals 15 residues. V lost 6 bases to trimming and J lost 4 bases, with 18 bases between them. The CDR3 region is CASSYERGGVTEAFF. DNA of the CDR3: TGTGCCAGCTCCTATGAGAGGGGGGGAGTCACTGAAGCTTTCTTT.

The chain is built from TRBV14 and TRBJ2-5, with a tentative D call TRBD1 (5 bases). CDR3 length: 14 amino acids. Trimming took off 1 base at V and 4 bases at J, with 10 bases between the two ends. Germline V gene data show CDR1 as SGHDN and CDR2 as FVKESK. CDR3 residues: CASSQGAGRETQYF. As DNA, the CDR3 is TGTGCCAGCAGCCAAGGGGCAGGGCGAGAGACCCAGTACTTC.

As regards this clone: One junction end does not reproduce the germline sequence, and a read error may be involved. This chain connects TRBV5-4 to TRBJ2-6; a weak D match, TRBD1 (6 bases). From germline, CDR1 is SGHNT and CDR2 YYREEE (reference sequence). The CDR3 loop spans 12 amino acids. DNA of the CDR3: TGTGCCAGCAGCTTGGACCGTCGGGACAAGGCTTTC. It encodes CASSLDRRDKAF. The whole variable domain, filled in from reference TRBV5-4 and TRBJ2-6, reads ETGVTQSPTHLIKTRGQQVTLRCSSQSGHNTVSWYQQALGQGPQFIFQYYREEENGRGNFPPRFSGLQFPNYSSELNVNALELDDSALYLCASSLDRRDKAFGAGSRLTVL.

This chain joins TRBV9 and TRBJ2-1; D may be TRBD1 (5 bases). Germline-derived CDR1 and CDR2 are SGDLS and YYNGEE. Trimming stripped 0 bases from V and 2 bases from J, with 18 bases between. This CDR3 is built from 18 residues. The CDR3 region is CASSVGQGLELTYNEQFF. CDR3 in DNA: TGTGCCAGCAGCGTAGGGCAGGGTCTGGAGTTAACCTACAATGAGCAGTTCTTC.

V gene TRBV7-3 combines with J gene TRBJ1-1, with TRBD1 as a possible D gene (5 bases). V lost 0 bases to trimming and J lost 10 bases, with 15 bases between them. Looked up from germline, CDR1 is SGHTA and CDR2 is FQGTGA. This CDR3 spans 14 amino acids. As DNA, the CDR3 is TGTGCCAGCAGCTTAACGGCGGGGCCGGAGGTAGCTTTCTTT. Protein sequence: CASSLTAGPEVAFF.

The genes are TRBV6-5 and TRBJ1-6, with D tentatively TRBD1 (5 bases). This CDR3 contains 14 residues. Germline V gene sequence: CDR1 MNHEY, CDR2 SVGAGI. Trimming shortened V by 4 bases and J by 4 bases, and 8 bases separated the two germline ends. The CDR3 protein is CASSFGGYNSPLHF. CDR3 sequence (DNA): TGTGCCAGCAGTTTCGGGGGATATAATTCACCCCTCCACTTT.

In DNA, the CDR3 is TGCGCCAGCAGCTCGACAGAGAACTATGGCTACACCTTC. This gives the protein CASSSTENYGYTF. The chain employs TRBV5-1 and TRBJ1-2, with D tentatively TRBD1 (5 bases). Germline V gene data show CDR1 as SGHRS and CDR2 as YFSETQ. The CDR3 is 13 amino acids. V gave up 3 bases and J gave up 2 bases, with 8 bases separating them.

V and J are TRBV5-1 and TRBJ2-5; 10 bases match TRBD2. Germline values: CDR1 SGHRS, CDR2 YFSETQ. This CDR3 spans 13 amino acids. The junction had 1 base not matched to a gene; V was cut back by 3 bases and J by 5 bases. The CDR3 protein is CASSWGLAETQYF. The CDR3 DNA is TGCGCCAGCAGCTGGGGACTAGCGGAGACCCAGTACTTC.

This rearrangement joins TRBV7-6 to TRBJ1-2; D is unresolved. CDR1 is SGHVS and CDR2 is FNYEAQ in the germline V gene. The CDR3 is 12 residues long. Trimming took off 5 bases at V and 5 bases at J, with 9 bases between the two ends. The DNA for the CDR3 is TGTGCCAGCAGCGCAGGTGCTTATGGCTACACCTTC. Its translation is CASSAGAYGYTF.

The chain has TRBV29-1 and TRBJ2-3; D is possibly TRBD2 (6 bases). This CDR3 contains 12 residues. The germline V gene has CDR1 SQVTM and CDR2 ANQGSEA. Trimming pared 5 bases from V and 3 bases from J, leaving 9 bases between. In nucleotides, the CDR3 is TGCAGCGTTACGGAGGGAACAGATACGCAGTATTTT. Translation gives CSVTEGTDTQYF.

The gene calls are TRBV7-3 and TRBJ2-5; tentative D call: TRBD1 (6 bases). Germline-derived CDR1 and CDR2 are SGHTA and FQGTGA. Trimming pared 5 bases from V and 4 bases from J, leaving 17 bases between. The CDR3 sequence is 15 residues long. CDR3 DNA: TGTGCCAGCAGCGTAGCAGGGTTGGGGGCAGAGACCCAGTACTTC. Amino acid sequence: CASSVAGLGAETQYF.

The chain is built from TRBV10-3 and TRBJ1-1; D gene ambiguous. The V end was cut by 3 bases, the J end by 2 bases, with 10 bases between. This CDR3 contains 14 residues. Germline V gene data show CDR1 as ENHRY and CDR2 as SYGVKD. This CDR3 is CAISESLGNTEAFF. Written as DNA, the CDR3 is TGTGCCATCAGTGAATCCCTCGGTAACACTGAAGCTTTCTTT.

This chain connects TRBV5-1 to TRBJ2-3; D is uncertain. The CDR3 is made up of 14 amino acids. V lost 10 bases and J 2 bases, leaving 17 bases between the germline ends. Germline V gene lookup returns CDR1 SGHRS and CDR2 YFSETQ. The CDR3 region has the DNA TGCGCCTCCTTCCCCAGGTGGAACACAGATACGCAGTATTTT. It codes for CASFPRWNTDTQYF.

The J gene is TRBJ1-6, the V gene TRBV4-1; a possible D gene is TRBD1 (5 bases). V was cut by 0 bases and J by 6 bases, with 9 bases left in between. The CDR3 runs to 15 residues. Per the germline V gene, CDR1 is MGHRA and CDR2 is YSYEKL. CDR3 residues: CASSQDGAGNSPLHF. CDR3 coding DNA: TGCGCCAGCAGCCAAGATGGGGCCGGTAATTCACCCCTCCACTTT.

The chain links TRBV19 to TRBJ1-5, with TRBD1 as a possible D gene (6 bases). The CDR3 runs to 13 residues. CDR1 and CDR2 (germline): LNHDA, SQIVND (reference sequence). V was shortened by 6 bases and J by 5 bases, with 11 bases between the two germline ends. This CDR3 reads CASRNYRDQPQHF. CDR3 sequence (DNA): TGTGCCAGTAGGAATTACAGGGATCAGCCCCAGCATTTT. Full variable domain (outside the CDR3, taken from reference TRBV19 and TRBJ1-5): DGGITQSPKYLFRKEGQNVTLSCEQNLNHDAMYWYRQDPGQGLRLIYYSQIVNDFQKGDIAEGYSVSREKKESFPLTVTSAQKNPTAFYLCASRNYRDQPQHFGDGTRLSIL.

The V gene is TRBV14, the J gene TRBJ1-2; a possible D gene is TRBD1 (6 bases). The CDR3 totals 16 residues. From germline, CDR1 is SGHDN and CDR2 FVKESK. The V end was cut by 1 base, the J end by 5 bases, with 17 bases between. CDR3 sequence reads: CASSQAGTNAIYGYTF. Written as DNA, the CDR3 is TGTGCCAGCAGCCAAGCCGGGACAAACGCTATTTATGGCTACACCTTC.

This rearrangement joins TRBV7-9 to TRBJ1-2; D is ambiguous. V lost 5 bases, J lost 1 base, and 5 bases lay in between. CDR3 length equals 12 residues. Germline V gene sequence: CDR1 SEHNR, CDR2 FQNEAQ (reference sequence). CDR3 bases: TGTGCCAGCAGCCAACTTAACTATGGCTACACCTTC. It is translated as CASSQLNYGYTF.

The V gene is TRBV6-1, the J gene TRBJ2-6; D uncertain. The CDR3 sequence is 18 residues long. V lost 2 bases and J lost 0, with 14 bases in between. The germline CDR1 and CDR2 sequences are MNHNS and SASEGT. As DNA, the CDR3 is TGTGCCAGCAGTGAACGCATACAGATGGGCTCTGGGGCCAACGTCCTGACTTTC. It specifies CASSERIQMGSGANVLTF.

The V and J genes are TRBV29-1 and TRBJ2-1, with a weak D call TRBD2 (6 bases). Deletions cut 7 bases from V and 5 bases from J, with 21 bases between. CDR1 and CDR2 from the germline V gene are SQVTM and ANQGSEA. This CDR3 comprises 15 residues. CDR3 sequence (DNA): TGCAGCGGAAGGTCCCGGAGCGGGCGGGACAATGAGCAGTTCTTC. This encodes CSGRSRSGRDNEQFF.

This rearrangement joins TRBV20-1 to TRBJ2-3, with D hard to call. The CDR3 runs 10 residues. Trimming removed 5 bases at V and 4 bases at J, with 4 bases between. CDR1 is DFQATT and CDR2 is SNEGSKA in the germline V gene (reference sequence). CDR3 sequence reads: CSALPDTQYF. The CDR3 DNA sequence: TGCAGTGCTCTCCCAGATACGCAGTATTTT.

V gene TRBV7-7 combines with J gene TRBJ1-2; D is uncertain. Germline CDR1 SSHAT, CDR2 FNYEAQ (reference sequence). The V and J ends lost 5 bases and 0 bases respectively, with 13 bases between them. The CDR3 has 15 residues. The CDR3 DNA sequence: TGTGCCAGCAGCCCCCTCGGGGTATCTAACTATGGCTACACCTTC. Residues: CASSPLGVSNYGYTF. The full variable domain, in which reference TRBV7-7 and TRBJ1-2 provide the parts outside the CDR3, is GAGVSQSPRYKVTKRGQDVTLRCDPISSHATLYWYQQALGQGPEFLTYFNYEAQPDKSGLPSDRFSAERPEGSISTLTIQRTEQRDSAMYRCASSPLGVSNYGYTFGSGTRLTVV.